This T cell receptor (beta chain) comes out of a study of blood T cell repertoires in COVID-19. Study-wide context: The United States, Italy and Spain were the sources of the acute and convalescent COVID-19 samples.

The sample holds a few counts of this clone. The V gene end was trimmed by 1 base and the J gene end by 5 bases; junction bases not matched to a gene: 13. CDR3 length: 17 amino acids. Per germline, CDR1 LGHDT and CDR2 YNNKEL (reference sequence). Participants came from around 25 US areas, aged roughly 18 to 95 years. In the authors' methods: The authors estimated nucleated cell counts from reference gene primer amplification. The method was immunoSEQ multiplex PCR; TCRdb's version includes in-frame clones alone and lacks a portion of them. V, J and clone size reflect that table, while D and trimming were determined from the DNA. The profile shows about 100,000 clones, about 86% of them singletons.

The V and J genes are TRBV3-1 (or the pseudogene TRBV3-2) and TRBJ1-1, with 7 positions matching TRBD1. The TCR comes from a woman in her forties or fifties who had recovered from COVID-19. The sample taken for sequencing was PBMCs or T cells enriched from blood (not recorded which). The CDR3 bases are TGTGCCAGCAGCCAAGGGCGGAATTTACTCAGGGGGACTGAAGCTTTCTTT. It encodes CASSQGRNLLRGTEAFF.